The 28 T cell receptor beta chains presented below share a single source sample, sequenced in a study of T cells after yellow fever vaccination. From the 5' RACE reads, TCRdb called clonotypes with MiXCR, one entry per CDR3 protein. The table records under 200,000 distinct CDR3 sequences, 6% to 7.5% of them present only once. Sequences were derived from CD4+ T cells sorted from PBMCs, sampled less than 6 days after the first yellow fever vaccination. The receptors here all came from a man in his late teens or twenties who received the YFV17D yellow fever vaccine.

This clonotype was detected only a few times. V gene TRBV5-6 combines with J gene TRBJ2-6; 12 bases are shared with TRBD2. Trimming at V came to 0 bases and at J to 0 bases, leaving 7 bases not matched to a gene. This CDR3 contains 20 residues. The germline gives CDR1 SGHDT, CDR2 YYEEEE. For the CDR3, the DNA is TGTGCCAGCAGCTTGGAGTCTAGCGGGGGGGAGAGCTCTGGGGCCAACGTCCTGACTTTC. It specifies CASSLESSGGESSGANVLTF.

This clonotype was recorded many times. The CDR3 loop reads CASSFNLVSEQYV. The CDR3 nucleotides read TGTGCCAGCAGCTTTAACCTGGTTTCCGAGCAGTACGTC. The chain links TRBV7-6 to TRBJ2-7; D uncertain. CDR1 is SGHVS, CDR2 FNYEAQ, per germline. Trimming pared 3 bases from V and 6 bases from J, leaving 12 bases between. The CDR3 length is 13 residues.

In its sample, this clonotype was seen a few times. The gene calls are TRBV4-3 and TRBJ1-3, with D maybe TRBD1 (6 bases). From germline, CDR1 is LGHNA and CDR2 YSLEER. The CDR3 is 17 amino acids. V gave up 0 bases and J gave up 3 bases, with 15 bases separating them. The chain's CDR3 is CASSQEFQGLGGNTIYF. The CDR3 region has the DNA TGCGCCAGCAGCCAAGAGTTCCAGGGGCTAGGTGGAAACACCATATATTTT.

This clonotype was counted at least ten times. V usage is TRBV24-1 and J usage is TRBJ2-2, with TRBD2 matching over 11 bases. The germline CDR1 and CDR2 sequences are KGHDR and SFDVKD. The CDR3 extends over 16 amino acids. The V and J ends lost 10 bases and 0 bases, in that order; junction bases with no gene match: 6. The CDR3 is CATALSGGANTGELFF. DNA for the CDR3: TGTGCCACTGCGCTTAGCGGGGGGGCGAACACCGGGGAGCTGTTTTTT.

The CDR3 region has the DNA TGTGCCAGCAGCCCAGGCTTCTACGAGCAGTACTTC. Translating it yields CASSPGFYEQYF. V usage is TRBV9 and J usage is TRBJ2-7; D gene uncertain. Germline assignment: CDR1 SGDLS and CDR2 YYNGEE. The CDR3 loop spans 12 amino acids. Trimming left V 4 bases short and J 3 bases short, with 8 bases between.

The V call is TRBV24-1, the J call TRBJ2-3; maybe TRBD1 (5 bases). Germline V gene data show CDR1 as KGHDR and CDR2 as SFDVKD. Trimming shortened V by 4 bases and J by 0 bases, and 13 bases separated the two germline ends. CDR3 length equals 16 residues. The CDR3 sequence is CATSDTGQASTDTQYF. The CDR3 DNA reads TGTGCCACCAGTGACACTGGACAAGCAAGCACAGATACGCAGTATTTT.

This clonotype turned up a few times. The V and J genes are TRBV6-2 or TRBV6-3 and TRBJ1-2; 7 bases line up with TRBD1. Germline CDR1 and CDR2: MNHEY and SVGEGT. J gave up 4 bases and V 6 bases, and 11 bases lay outside the gene matches. This CDR3 spans 15 amino acids. The CDR3 is CASRVTAGGSYGYTF. The CDR3 DNA reads as TGTGCCAGCAGAGTAACTGCAGGGGGATCCTATGGCTACACCTTC.

This clonotype showed up many times. The chain recombines TRBV6-5 with TRBJ1-2; 8 bases are a match to TRBD1. V shed 1 base, J shed 0 bases, and the junction held 7 bases outside the gene matches. This CDR3 has 17 amino acids. CDR1 MNHEY and CDR2 SVGAGI come from the germline V gene. This chain's CDR3 is CASSYYGQGVSNYGYTF. The CDR3 region has the DNA TGTGCCAGCAGTTACTACGGACAGGGCGTATCTAACTATGGCTACACCTTC.

This clonotype has a count of ten or more. V usage is TRBV7-3 and J usage is TRBJ1-1; possible D gene TRBD1, 5 bases. This CDR3 has 14 amino acids. Germline values: CDR1 SGHTA, CDR2 FQGTGA. The V and J ends lost 5 bases and 4 bases respectively, with 14 bases between them. CDR3 DNA sequence: TGTGCCAGCAGCCCGGGGGGGTGGGGCACTGAAGCTTTCTTT. It specifies CASSPGGWGTEAFF.

This clonotype was observed a few times. This rearrangement joins TRBV6-2 or TRBV6-3 to TRBJ2-7, with 7 bases aligning to TRBD1. The CDR3 runs to 12 residues. In germline, CDR1 is MNHEY, CDR2 SVGEGT. In DNA form, the CDR3 reads TGTGGAACGGGACAGAACTCCTACGAGCAGTACTTC. Its translation: CGTGQNSYEQYF.

This clonotype was counted ten times or more. V is TRBV5-6 and J is TRBJ2-7; tentatively, D is TRBD1 or TRBD2 (6 bases each). Trimming left V 1 base short and J 3 bases short, with 11 bases between. The CDR3 is made up of 14 amino acids. Looked up from germline, CDR1 is SGHDT and CDR2 is YYEEEE. For the CDR3, the DNA is TGTGCCAGCAGCTTGTGGGGGGCCATCTACGAGCAGTACTTC. This gives the protein CASSLWGAIYEQYF. The full variable domain, completed using reference TRBV5-6 and TRBJ2-7, is DAGVTQSPTHLIKTRGQQVTLRCSPKSGHDTVSWYQQALGQGPQFIFQYYEEEERQRGNFPDRFSGHQFPNYSSELNVNALLLGDSALYLCASSLWGAIYEQYFGPGTRLTVT.

This clonotype was seen many times. The V and J genes are TRBV2 and TRBJ2-5; D remains unclear. The CDR3 has 13 amino acids. CDR1 and CDR2 (germline): SNHLY, FYNNEI. Trimming took off 4 bases at V and 2 bases at J, with 8 bases between the two ends. CDR3 protein: CASSVNVQETQYF. CDR3 in DNA: TGTGCCAGCAGTGTCAACGTACAAGAGACCCAGTACTTC.

This clonotype came up many times. The J gene is TRBJ1-2, the V gene TRBV6-2 or TRBV6-3; D uncertain. Germline CDR1 and CDR2: MNHEY and SVGEGT. This CDR3 contains 13 residues. Trimming removed 6 bases from V and 5 bases from J, with 13 bases in between. Written as DNA, the CDR3 is TGTGCCAGCAGCCGGGATCGGTTATATGGCTACACCTTC. Translated: CASSRDRLYGYTF.

This clonotype was recorded at least ten times. The chain couples TRBV7-3 to TRBJ1-1; maybe TRBD1 (6 bases). The CDR3 length is 14 residues. V lost 4 bases, J lost 5 bases, and 14 bases lay in between. Per the germline V gene, CDR1 is SGHTA and CDR2 is FQGTGA. CDR3 residues: CASSSGGVGTEAFF. CDR3 nucleotides: TGTGCCAGCAGCTCTGGGGGCGTGGGGACTGAAGCTTTCTTT. Together with reference TRBV7-3 and TRBJ1-1, the CDR3 gives the full variable domain: GAGVSQTPSNKVTEKGKYVELRCDPISGHTALYWYRQSLGQGPEFLIYFQGTGAADDSGLPNDRFFAVRPEGSVSTLKIQRTERGDSAVYLCASSSGGVGTEAFFGQGTRLTVV.

Concerning this clonotype itself: Just one base apart from a much larger clone, this may be a read error. For the CDR3, the DNA is TGTGCCAGCAGCTCCACTAGCGGGGCACCTAGTGAGCAGTTCTTC. Translating it yields CASSSTSGAPSEQFF. This sequence joins TRBV7-2 and TRBJ2-1; 10 bases agree with TRBD2. Germline V CDR1 and CDR2: SGHTA, FQGNSA. The CDR3 is 15 amino acids. J lost 9 bases, V lost 4 bases, and 9 bases had no gene match.

The chain combines TRBV3-1 with TRBJ1-2; no reliable D call. CDR3 length equals 15 residues. Trimming cost V 1 base and J 3 bases, with 12 bases left between them. Germline loops: CDR1 LGHDT, CDR2 YNNKEL (reference sequence). The chain's CDR3 is CASSQGEAVDYGYTF. The CDR3 DNA sequence: TGTGCCAGCAGCCAAGGGGAGGCAGTAGACTATGGCTACACCTTC. Looking up the rest from reference TRBV3-1 and TRBJ1-2 gives the full variable domain: DTAVSQTPKYLVTQMGNDKSIKCEQNLGHDTMYWYKQDSKKFLKIMFSYNNKELIINETVPNRFSPKSPDKAHLNLHINSLELGDSAVYFCASSQGEAVDYGYTFGSGTRLTVV.

This clonotype has ten or more counts. V and J are TRBV7-2 and TRBJ1-4, with unresolved D. Germline CDR1 and CDR2: SGHTA and FQGNSA. Trimming removed 0 bases at V and 6 bases at J, with 14 bases between. The CDR3 is made up of 16 amino acids. CDR3 sequence: CASSLAPRTEDEKLFF. CDR3 nucleotide sequence: TGTGCCAGCAGCTTAGCGCCCAGGACGGAGGATGAAAAACTGTTTTTT.

The rearrangement uses TRBV7-2 and TRBJ1-2; 7 positions match TRBD1. V trimming: 5 bases; J trimming: 8 bases; junction bases outside the gene matches: 8. CDR1 and CDR2 (germline): SGHTA, FQGNSA. The CDR3 extends over 13 amino acids. CDR3 DNA sequence: TGTGCCAGCAGCCAGGGACAGTCTAGGGGCTACACCTTC. Amino acid sequence: CASSQGQSRGYTF.

This clonotype has ten or more counts. This chain links TRBV4-2 with TRBJ1-5, with 8 bases aligning to TRBD1. CDR1 LGHNA and CDR2 YNFKEQ come from the germline V gene. This CDR3 region has 16 residues. After removal of 0 bases from V and 3 bases from J, the junction contained 4 bases not matched to a gene. The CDR3 protein is CASSQEGQAINQPQHF. The DNA of the CDR3 is TGTGCCAGCAGCCAAGAGGGACAGGCGATCAATCAGCCCCAGCATTTT.

This clonotype was counted at least ten times. The CDR3: CASSELPPGQGGADTQYF. CDR3 nucleotide sequence: TGCGCCAGCAGTGAGCTTCCCCCGGGACAGGGAGGAGCAGATACGCAGTATTTT. J is TRBJ2-3 and V is TRBV10-1, with 9 nucleotides matching TRBD1. Germline assignment: CDR1 WNHNN and CDR2 SYGVQD (reference sequence). The CDR3 has 18 residues. The V segment lost 2 bases and the J segment 4 bases; nucleotides outside the gene matches: 13.

This clonotype was observed many times. The CDR3 region is CASSLVHAGNTEAFF. The CDR3 coding sequence is TGCGCCAGCAGCTTGGTTCATGCAGGGAACACTGAAGCTTTCTTT. This chain uses TRBV5-1 with TRBJ1-1; D ambiguous. Germline CDR1 and CDR2: SGHRS and YFSETQ. Trimming removed 0 bases at V and 1 base at J, with 10 bases between. CDR3 length: 15 amino acids.

CDR3 sequence: CSASGSGNTDTQYF. The DNA of the CDR3 is TGCAGTGCCAGCGGTTCGGGGAACACAGATACGCAGTATTTT. The genes are TRBV20-1 and TRBJ2-3; a weak D match, TRBD2 (5 bases). From germline, CDR1 is DFQATT and CDR2 SNEGSKA (reference sequence). V lost 6 bases, J lost 2 bases, and 15 bases lay in between. The CDR3 runs to 14 residues.

Only a few counts were recorded for this clonotype. The V and J genes are TRBV6-5 and TRBJ1-2; D may be TRBD1 (6 bases). CDR1 and CDR2 (germline): MNHEY, SVGAGI. CDR3 size: 12 residues. V was clipped by 7 bases and J by 6 bases, with 12 bases between them. CDR3 nucleotides: TGTGCCAGCACCTTGGGGGGCCATGGCTACACCTTC. Translated, it gives CASTLGGHGYTF.

This clonotype has at least ten counts. The genes are TRBV7-2 and TRBJ2-5; D call uncertain. The V gene's germline CDR1 is SGHTA and CDR2 FQGNSA. V was cut by 4 bases and J by 3 bases, with 15 bases left in between. This CDR3 contains 15 residues. CDR3 DNA sequence: TGTGCCAGCAGCTATTCCCGGATCGTAAAAGAGACCCAGTACTTC. Translation: CASSYSRIVKETQYF.

The J gene is TRBJ2-3, the V gene TRBV20-1, with 9 bases identical to TRBD2. The junction had 10 bases not matched to a gene; V was cut back by 4 bases and J by 5 bases. CDR3 length equals 15 residues. CDR1 and CDR2 (germline): DFQATT, SNEGSKA (reference sequence). CDR3 sequence reads: CSAKRGAFSGDTQYF. The DNA of the CDR3 is TGCAGTGCTAAGCGGGGGGCCTTCTCGGGAGATACGCAGTATTTT.

This clonotype was counted a few times. This sequence joins TRBV7-2 and TRBJ1-3; D gene ambiguous. Per the germline V gene, CDR1 is SGHTA and CDR2 is FQGNSA. The CDR3 totals 15 residues. Trimming took 2 bases from V and 0 from J, leaving 8 bases between them. In nucleotides, the CDR3 is TGTGCCAGCAGCTTAATGGGAATCTCTGGAAACACCATATATTTT. Its translation: CASSLMGISGNTIYF.

At least ten counts were recorded for this clonotype. The genes are TRBV6-5 and TRBJ1-1; D is possibly TRBD1 (6 bases). The V end lost 7 bases, the J end lost 3 bases, and 18 bases lay between the germline ends. The length of the CDR3 is 15 residues. Germline CDR1 MNHEY, CDR2 SVGAGI. Written as DNA, the CDR3 is TGTGCCAGCACCCCAAGACCCACAGGGCACACTGAAGCTTTCTTT. Amino acids: CASTPRPTGHTEAFF.

CDR3 sequence (DNA): TGCGCCAGCAGCTTACGACAGGCCTCTGGGGCCAACGTCCTGACTTTC. As protein: CASSLRQASGANVLTF. The gene calls are TRBV5-1 and TRBJ2-6; D is perhaps TRBD1 (6 bases). The germline V gene has CDR1 SGHRS and CDR2 YFSETQ. This CDR3 comprises 16 residues. The ends were cut back, 2 bases at V and 0 bases at J, with 9 bases in the middle.